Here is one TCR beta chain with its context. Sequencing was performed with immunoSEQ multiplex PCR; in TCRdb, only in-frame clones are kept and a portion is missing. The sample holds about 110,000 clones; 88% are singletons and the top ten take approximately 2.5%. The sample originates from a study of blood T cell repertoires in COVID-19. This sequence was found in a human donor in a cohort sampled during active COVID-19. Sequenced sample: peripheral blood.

DNA of the CDR3: TGTGCCAGCAGTGAAAGCCTAGCGGGAGAAGAAGAGTACTTC. Residues: CASSESLAGEEEYF. V usage is TRBV6-1 and J usage is TRBJ2-7, with 10 bases matching TRBD2. The CDR3 consists of 14 residues. The V gene end was trimmed by 2 bases and the J gene end by 11 bases; junction bases not matched to a gene: 9. Germline CDR1 is MNHNS and CDR2 is SASEGT.